This entry features one TCR beta chain sequence. The antigen remains unidentified. Collection occurred without any documented infections or immune events in donors. The CDR3 extends over 14 amino acids. V lost 6 bases to trimming and J lost 2 bases; unmatched junction nucleotides: 4. Germline lookup yields CDR1 LNHDA and CDR2 SQIVND (reference sequence). This sample is part of a study of identifying expanded T cells in peripheral blood. Whole-study findings and limits: Two-week clone count variance significantly increased as total template count grew.

Profiling relied on immunoSEQ multiplex PCR, and the TCRdb table lists in-frame clones only, not all of them. The sample consists of some 65,000 clones, around 81% of them appearing once. The sequencing sample was made of blood. The V and J genes are TRBV19 and TRBJ1-3; 7 bases line up with TRBD1. The receptor was isolated from a person aged 18 to 70 in good health. CDR3 region: CASRQGGTGNTIYF. The CDR3 nucleotides are TGTGCCAGTAGGCAGGGGGGAACTGGAAACACCATATATTTT.